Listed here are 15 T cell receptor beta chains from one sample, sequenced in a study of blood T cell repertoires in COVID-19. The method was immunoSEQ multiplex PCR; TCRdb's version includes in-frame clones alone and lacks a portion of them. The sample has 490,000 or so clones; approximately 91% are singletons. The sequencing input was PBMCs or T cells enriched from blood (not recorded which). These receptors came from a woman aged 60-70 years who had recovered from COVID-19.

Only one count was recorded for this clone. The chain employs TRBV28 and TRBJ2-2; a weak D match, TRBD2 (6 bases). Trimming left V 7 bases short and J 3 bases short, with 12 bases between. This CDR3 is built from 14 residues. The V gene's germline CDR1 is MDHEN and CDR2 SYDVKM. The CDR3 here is CASKTEGYTGELFF. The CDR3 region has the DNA TGTGCCAGCAAGACGGAGGGGTACACCGGGGAGCTGTTTTTT.

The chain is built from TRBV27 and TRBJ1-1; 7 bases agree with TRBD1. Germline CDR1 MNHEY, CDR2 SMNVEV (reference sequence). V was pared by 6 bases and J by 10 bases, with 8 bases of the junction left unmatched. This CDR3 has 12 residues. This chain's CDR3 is CASSKSTGRAFF. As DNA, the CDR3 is TGTGCCAGCAGCAAATCGACAGGGAGAGCTTTCTTT.

The CDR3: CASNLAGANTGELFF. For the CDR3, the DNA is TGTGCCAGCAACCTAGCGGGGGCGAACACCGGGGAGCTGTTTTTT. V usage is TRBV6-5 and J usage is TRBJ2-2; TRBD2 matches at 10 bases. The CDR3 has 15 residues. V was pared by 7 bases and J by 0 bases, with 2 bases of the junction left unmatched. Germline V gene lookup returns CDR1 MNHEY and CDR2 SVGAGI.

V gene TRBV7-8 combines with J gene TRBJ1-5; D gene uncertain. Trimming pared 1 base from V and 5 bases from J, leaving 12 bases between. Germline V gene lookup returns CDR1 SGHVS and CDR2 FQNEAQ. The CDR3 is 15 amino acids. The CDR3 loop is CASSLDYSMYQPQHF. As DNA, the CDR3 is TGTGCCAGCAGCTTAGATTATAGTATGTATCAGCCCCAGCATTTT.

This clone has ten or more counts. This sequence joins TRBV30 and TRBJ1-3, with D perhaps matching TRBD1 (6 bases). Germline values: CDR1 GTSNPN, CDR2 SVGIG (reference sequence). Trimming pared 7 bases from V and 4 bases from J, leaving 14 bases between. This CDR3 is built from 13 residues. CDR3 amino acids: CASHPDRGNTIYF. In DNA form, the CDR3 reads TGTGCCTCCCACCCCGACAGGGGAAACACCATATATTTT.

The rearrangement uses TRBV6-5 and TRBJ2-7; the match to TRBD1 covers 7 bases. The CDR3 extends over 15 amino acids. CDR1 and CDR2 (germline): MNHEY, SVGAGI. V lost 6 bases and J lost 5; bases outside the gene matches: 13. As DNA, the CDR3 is TGTGCCAGCAGAACGAACAGGGGCAAGAAGGACGAGCAGTACTTC. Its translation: CASRTNRGKKDEQYF.

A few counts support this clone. For the CDR3, the DNA is TGTGCCAGCAGTCCCACAGGGTTTCTCGAGCAGTACGTC. Protein sequence: CASSPTGFLEQYV. The V and J genes are TRBV27 and TRBJ2-7; a possible D gene is TRBD1 (6 bases). The length of the CDR3 is 13 residues. CDR1 is MNHEY, CDR2 SMNVEV, per germline (reference sequence). V was clipped by 5 bases and J by 6 bases, with 14 bases between them.

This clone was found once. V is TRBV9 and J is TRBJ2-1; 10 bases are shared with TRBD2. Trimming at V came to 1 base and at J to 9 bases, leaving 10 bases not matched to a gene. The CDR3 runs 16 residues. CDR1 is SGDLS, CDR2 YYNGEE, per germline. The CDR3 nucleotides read TGTGCCAGCAGCGTACGCGGCAGCGGGGGGGCTGGTGAGCAGTTCTTC. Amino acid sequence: CASSVRGSGGAGEQFF.

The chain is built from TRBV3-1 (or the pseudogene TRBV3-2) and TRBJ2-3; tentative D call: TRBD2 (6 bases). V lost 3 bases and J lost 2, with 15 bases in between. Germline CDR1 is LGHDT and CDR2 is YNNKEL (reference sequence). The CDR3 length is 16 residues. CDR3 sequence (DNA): TGTGCCAGCAGCCAGGTGAGGACTATGCACACAGATACGCAGTATTTT. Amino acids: CASSQVRTMHTDTQYF.

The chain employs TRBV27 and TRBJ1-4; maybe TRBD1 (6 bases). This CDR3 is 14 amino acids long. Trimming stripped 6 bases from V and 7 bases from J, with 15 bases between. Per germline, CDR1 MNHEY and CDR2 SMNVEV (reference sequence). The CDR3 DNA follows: TGTGCCAGCAGGCCCGAGGGGGGGGGTGAAAAACTGTTTTTT. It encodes CASRPEGGGEKLFF.

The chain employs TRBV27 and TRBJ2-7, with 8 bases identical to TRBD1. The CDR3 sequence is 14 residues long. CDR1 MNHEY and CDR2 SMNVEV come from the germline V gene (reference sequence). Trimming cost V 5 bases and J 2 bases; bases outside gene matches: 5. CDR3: CASSLGTGAYEQYV. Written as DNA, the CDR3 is TGTGCCAGCAGTCTAGGGACAGGAGCCTACGAGCAGTACGTC.

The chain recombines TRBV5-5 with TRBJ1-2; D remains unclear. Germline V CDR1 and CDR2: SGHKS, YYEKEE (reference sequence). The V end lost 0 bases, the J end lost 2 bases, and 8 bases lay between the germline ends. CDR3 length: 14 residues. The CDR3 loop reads CASSLVTVNYGYTF. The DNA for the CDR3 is TGTGCCAGCAGCTTGGTTACGGTGAACTATGGCTACACCTTC.

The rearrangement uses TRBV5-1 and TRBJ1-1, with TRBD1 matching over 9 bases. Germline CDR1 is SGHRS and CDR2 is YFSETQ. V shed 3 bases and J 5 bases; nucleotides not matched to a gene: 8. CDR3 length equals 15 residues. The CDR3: CASSSLQGAETEAFF. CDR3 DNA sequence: TGCGCCAGCAGCTCCTTACAGGGGGCTGAGACTGAAGCTTTCTTT.

The CDR3 reads CASIGRGMNTEAFF. CDR3 DNA: TGTGCCAGCATTGGGCGGGGCATGAACACTGAAGCTTTCTTT. The rearrangement joins TRBV2 to TRBJ1-1, with D maybe TRBD1 (5 bases). This CDR3 contains 14 residues. Germline CDR1 reads SNHLY; CDR2 reads FYNNEI. V was pared by 7 bases and J by 0 bases, with 12 bases between.

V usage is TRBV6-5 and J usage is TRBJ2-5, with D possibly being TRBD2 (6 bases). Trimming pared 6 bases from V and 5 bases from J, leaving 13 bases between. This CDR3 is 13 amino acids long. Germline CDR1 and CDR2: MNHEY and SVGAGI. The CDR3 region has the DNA TGTGCCAGCAGAATCGGAGGGGCGGAGACCCAGTACTTC. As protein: CASRIGGAETQYF.